This paragraph covers one T cell receptor (delta chain) sequence. The data belong to a study of gamma-delta T cells after stem cell transplantation. CDR3 length equals 18 residues. V shed 8 bases and J shed 0 bases, with 25 bases lying between them. Germline V gives CDR1 TSWWSYY, CDR2 QGS. TCRdb reprocessed the RT-PCR reads through CATT. The sample yields around 3,000 delta-chain clones, around 1.7% seen once. The specimen was gamma-delta T cells. The TCR sequence derives from a human donor. It is not recorded whose cells these are; they may come from a transplant donor. V usage is TRDV1 and J usage is TRDJ1; tentative D call: TRDD3 (6 bases). CDR3 in DNA: TGTGCTCTTAGAAAGTCAGGGGATCCGTTCCCGTACACCGATAAACTCATCTTT. This codes for CALRKSGDPFPYTDKLIF.